Sequencing of this T cell receptor beta chain was carried out in a study of cytomegalovirus exposure and HLA in healthy donors. Regarding the study as a whole: Trimming of TCR beta V- and J-genes showed a link, identified in a later analysis, to a missense DCLRE1C variant. A later analysis linked roughly 17,000 TCR beta sequences to HLA alleles at 0.05 false discovery rate. Cytomegalovirus association was listed for about 180 TCR beta chains.

Notes on this clone: Its matching antigen is unknown.

PCR was performed using 60 Vbeta and 13 Jbeta primers. Assay used: immunoSEQ multiplex PCR; TCRdb lists only in-frame clones, some missing. The data contain 150,000 to 200,000 clones, approximately 80% of them singletons. Germline V gives CDR1 MGHRA, CDR2 YSYEKL. Trimming took 1 base from V and 0 from J, leaving 16 bases between them. CDR3 size: 18 residues. The origin of this receptor is a man aged 50 to 59 in good health and CMV-seropositive. The gene calls are TRBV4-1 and TRBJ1-3, with D perhaps matching TRBD1 (5 bases). The sequencing input was PBMCs. The CDR3 nucleotides are TGCGCCAGCAGCCAAGGGGGCATCGCCTGGGACTCTGGAAACACCATATATTTT. This gives the protein CASSQGGIAWDSGNTIYF.